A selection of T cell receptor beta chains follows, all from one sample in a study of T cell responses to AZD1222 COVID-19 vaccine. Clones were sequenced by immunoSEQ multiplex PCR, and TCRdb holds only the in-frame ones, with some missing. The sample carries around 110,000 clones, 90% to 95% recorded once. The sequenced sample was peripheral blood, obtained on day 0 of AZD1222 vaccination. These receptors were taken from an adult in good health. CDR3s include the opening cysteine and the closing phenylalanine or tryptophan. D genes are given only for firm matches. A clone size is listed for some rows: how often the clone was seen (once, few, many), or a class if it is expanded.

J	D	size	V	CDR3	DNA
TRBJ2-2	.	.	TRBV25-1	CASRYSSGKRTGELFF	TGTGCCAGCAGATATTCATCAGGGAAGAGGACCGGGGAGCTGTTTTTT
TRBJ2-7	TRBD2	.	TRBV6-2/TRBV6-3	CASSYSPSGRYEQYF	TGTGCCAGCAGTTACTCCCCTAGCGGTCGCTACGAGCAGTACTTC
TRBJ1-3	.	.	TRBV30	CAWSVGTLGTIYF	TGTGCCTGGAGTGTCGGAACGTTAGGCACCATATATTTT
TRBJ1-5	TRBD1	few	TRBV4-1	CASSSDRGAQPQHF	TGCGCCAGCAGCTCGGACAGGGGCGCGCAGCCCCAGCATTTT
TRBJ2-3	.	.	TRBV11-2	CASSSRTESTDTQYF	TGTGCCAGCAGCTCCCGGACTGAGAGCACAGATACGCAGTATTTT
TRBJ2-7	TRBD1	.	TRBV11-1	CASSLDPGQTYEQYF	TGTGCCAGCAGCCTGGATCCGGGACAGACCTACGAGCAGTACTTC
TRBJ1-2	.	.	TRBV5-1	CASSYTGNYGYTF	TGCGCCAGCAGCTATACAGGCAACTATGGCTACACCTTC
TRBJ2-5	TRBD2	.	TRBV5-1	CASSYGLGEETQYF	TGCGCCAGCAGCTACGGACTAGGAGAAGAGACCCAGTACTTC
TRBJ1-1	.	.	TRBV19	CASSMIVASQNTEAFF	TGTGCCAGTAGTATGATAGTAGCCAGCCAGAACACTGAAGCTTTCTTT
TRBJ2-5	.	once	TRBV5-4	CASSLAWERETQYF	TGTGCCAGCAGCTTGGCGTGGGAGCGGGAGACCCAGTACTTC
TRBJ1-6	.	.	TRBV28	CASSSIGAPSPLHF	TGTGCCAGCAGTTCAATCGGGGCGCCTTCACCCCTCCACTTT
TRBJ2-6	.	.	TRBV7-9	CASSGKQAGANVLTF	TGTGCCAGCAGCGGTAAACAAGCTGGGGCCAACGTCCTGACTTTC